The clone carrying this TCR beta chain was counted many times. Its antigen remains unknown. This specimen belongs to a study of T cells in Graves' hyperthyroidism and ophthalmopathy. Overall study results and limits: Model output signaled ophthalmopathy a median roughly 6.5 months ahead of onset.

Trimming cost V 6 bases and J 5 bases, with 4 bases left between them. CDR1 and CDR2 (germline): MNHEY, SVGEGT. The CDR3 sequence is 10 residues long. TCR beta CDR3 sequences were amplified from RNA transcripts. The TCR CDR3 first-round RT-PCR relied on the HTBI primer set. One entry per CDR3 protein results from TCRdb running MiXCR on the multiplex PCR reads. The sample holds 640,000 or so distinct CDR3 sequences, 14% seen once. The chain carries TRBV6-2 or TRBV6-3 and TRBJ2-5; D unclear. This sequence originates from a woman aged 18-29 years with Graves' ophthalmopathy. The sequenced sample consisted of blood. The CDR3 is CASRRETQYF. The CDR3 DNA is TGTGCCAGCAGAAGGGAGACCCAGTACTTC.